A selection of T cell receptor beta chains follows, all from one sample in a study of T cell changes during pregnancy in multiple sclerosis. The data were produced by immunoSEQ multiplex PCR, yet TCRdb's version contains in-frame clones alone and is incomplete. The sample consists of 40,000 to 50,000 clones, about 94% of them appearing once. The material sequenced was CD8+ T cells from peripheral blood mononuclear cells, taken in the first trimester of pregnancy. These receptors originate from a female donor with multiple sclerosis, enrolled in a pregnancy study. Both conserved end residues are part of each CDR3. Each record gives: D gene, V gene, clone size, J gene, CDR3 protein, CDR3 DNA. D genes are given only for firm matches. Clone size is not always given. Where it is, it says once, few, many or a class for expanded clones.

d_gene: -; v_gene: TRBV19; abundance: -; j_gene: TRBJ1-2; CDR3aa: CASSIQAPNYGYTF; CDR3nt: TGTGCCAGTAGTATACAGGCACCAAACTATGGCTACACCTTC
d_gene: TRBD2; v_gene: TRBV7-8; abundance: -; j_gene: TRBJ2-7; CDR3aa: CASSLPRERETSYEQYF; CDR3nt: TGTGCCAGCAGCTTACCCCGAGAGCGGGAGACCTCCTACGAGCAGTACTTC
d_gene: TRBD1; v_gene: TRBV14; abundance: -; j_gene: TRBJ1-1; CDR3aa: CASSKLSDRETEAFF; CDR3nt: TGTGCCAGCAGCAAATTATCGGACAGGGAAACTGAAGCTTTCTTT
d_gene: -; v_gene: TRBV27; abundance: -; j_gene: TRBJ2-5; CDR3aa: CASSLTRQETQYF; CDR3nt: TGTGCCAGCAGTTTAACAAGACAGGAGACCCAGTACTTC
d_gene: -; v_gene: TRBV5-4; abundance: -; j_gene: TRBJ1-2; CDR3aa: CASSLGTENYGYTF; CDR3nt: TGTGCCAGCAGCTTGGGCACAGAAAACTATGGCTACACCTTC
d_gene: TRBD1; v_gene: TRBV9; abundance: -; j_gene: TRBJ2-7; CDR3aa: CASSDSPGQGIYEQYF; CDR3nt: TGTGCCAGCAGCGACAGCCCGGGACAGGGGATCTACGAGCAGTACTTC
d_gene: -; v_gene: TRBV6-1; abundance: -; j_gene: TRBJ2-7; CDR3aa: CASTIGTSTYEQYF; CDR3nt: TGTGCCAGCACTATAGGGACATCGACCTACGAGCAGTACTTC
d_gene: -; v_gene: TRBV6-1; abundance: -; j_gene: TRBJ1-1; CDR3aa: CASKRGSNTEAFF; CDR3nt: TGTGCCAGCAAAAGGGGGTCGAACACTGAAGCTTTCTTT
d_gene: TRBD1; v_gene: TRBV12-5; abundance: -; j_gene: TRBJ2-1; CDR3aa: CASGLGTGVKNEQFF; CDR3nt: TGTGCTAGTGGTTTGGGGACAGGGGTCAAGAATGAGCAGTTCTTC
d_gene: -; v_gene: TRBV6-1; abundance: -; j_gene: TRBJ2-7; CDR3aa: CASSEAGQQTTYEQYF; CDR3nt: TGTGCCAGCAGTGAAGCTGGGCAACAGACCACCTACGAGCAGTACTTC
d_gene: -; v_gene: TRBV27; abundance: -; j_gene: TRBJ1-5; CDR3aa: CASSLDWTGDQPQHF; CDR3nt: TGTGCCAGCAGTCTCGACTGGACCGGGGATCAGCCCCAGCATTTT
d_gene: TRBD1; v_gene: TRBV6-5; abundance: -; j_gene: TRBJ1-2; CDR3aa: CASSQNRGHGYTF; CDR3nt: TGTGCCAGCAGTCAGAACAGGGGGCATGGCTACACCTTC
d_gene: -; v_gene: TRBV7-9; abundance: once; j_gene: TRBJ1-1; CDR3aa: CASSPALGENTEAFF; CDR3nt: TGTGCCAGCAGCCCCGCCCTGGGCGAGAACACTGAAGCTTTCTTT
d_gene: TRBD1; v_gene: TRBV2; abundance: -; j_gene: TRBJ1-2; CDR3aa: CASRVDRGLRNGYTF; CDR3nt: TGTGCCAGCAGAGTGGACAGGGGGCTCAGAAATGGCTACACCTTC
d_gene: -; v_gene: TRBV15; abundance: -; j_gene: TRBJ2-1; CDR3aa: CATSRDIGNEQFF; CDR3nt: TGTGCCACCAGCAGAGATATCGGGAATGAGCAGTTCTTC
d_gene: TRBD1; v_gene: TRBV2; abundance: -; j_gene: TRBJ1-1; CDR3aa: CASSLPGQESTFMNTEAFF; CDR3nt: TGTGCCAGCAGTTTACCGGGACAGGAAAGTACCTTCATGAACACTGAAGCTTTCTTT
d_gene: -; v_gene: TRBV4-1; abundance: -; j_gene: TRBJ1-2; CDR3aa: CASSTPQTSYGYTF; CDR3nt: TGCGCCAGCAGCACTCCCCAGACTTCCTATGGCTACACCTTC
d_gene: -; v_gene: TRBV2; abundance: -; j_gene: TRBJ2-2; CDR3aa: CASSEGVVAPGELFF; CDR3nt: TGTGCCAGCAGTGAAGGAGTAGTTGCGCCCGGGGAGCTGTTTTTT
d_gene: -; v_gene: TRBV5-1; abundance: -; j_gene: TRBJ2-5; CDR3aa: CASSLRQITFQETQYF; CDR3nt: TGCGCCAGCAGCTTGAGACAGATAACCTTCCAAGAGACCCAGTACTTC